Listed here are 3 T cell receptor beta chains from one sample, sequenced in a study of a mutant IDH1 vaccine in newly diagnosed glioma. These receptors' targets are unknown. The sample's time point: week 23, last vaccination. Every vaccine dose comprised 300 ug of mutant IDH1 20-mer peptide plus topical imiquimod. Profiling relied on immunoSEQ multiplex PCR, and the TCRdb table lists in-frame clones only, not all of them. The data hold about 67,000 clones, with roughly 84% observed a single time. Sequencing was performed on PBMCs, taken from a glioma patient whose treatment included an IDH1 peptide vaccine. These receptor sequences come from a man aged 18 to 30 with glioma.

The CDR3: CASSLNRGLGYTF. CDR3 nucleotide sequence: TGTGCCAGCAGTTTAAACAGGGGGCTAGGCTACACCTTC. This rearrangement joins TRBV27 to TRBJ1-2; 9 positions match TRBD1. Germline V gives CDR1 MNHEY, CDR2 SMNVEV (reference sequence). CDR3 length equals 13 residues. The V segment lost 2 bases and the J segment 8 bases; nucleotides outside the gene matches: 3.

The V gene is TRBV5-1, the J gene TRBJ2-1; 7 bases are shared with TRBD2. Germline values: CDR1 SGHRS, CDR2 YFSETQ. V was clipped by 2 bases and J by 4 bases; unmatched bases: 3. The CDR3 extends over 14 amino acids. The CDR3 region is CASSLSGIYNEQFF. DNA of the CDR3: TGCGCCAGCAGCTTAAGCGGGATTTACAATGAGCAGTTCTTC.

The CDR3 loop is CASSGGRTVISGANVLTF. CDR3 coding DNA: TGTGCCAGCAGTGGAGGGAGGACAGTGATCTCTGGGGCCAACGTCCTGACTTTC. This rearrangement joins TRBV2 to TRBJ2-6; D may correspond to TRBD1 or TRBD2 (6 bases each). V was trimmed by 4 bases and J by 0 bases, leaving 16 bases between them. Looked up from germline, CDR1 is SNHLY and CDR2 is FYNNEI. This CDR3 comprises 18 residues.